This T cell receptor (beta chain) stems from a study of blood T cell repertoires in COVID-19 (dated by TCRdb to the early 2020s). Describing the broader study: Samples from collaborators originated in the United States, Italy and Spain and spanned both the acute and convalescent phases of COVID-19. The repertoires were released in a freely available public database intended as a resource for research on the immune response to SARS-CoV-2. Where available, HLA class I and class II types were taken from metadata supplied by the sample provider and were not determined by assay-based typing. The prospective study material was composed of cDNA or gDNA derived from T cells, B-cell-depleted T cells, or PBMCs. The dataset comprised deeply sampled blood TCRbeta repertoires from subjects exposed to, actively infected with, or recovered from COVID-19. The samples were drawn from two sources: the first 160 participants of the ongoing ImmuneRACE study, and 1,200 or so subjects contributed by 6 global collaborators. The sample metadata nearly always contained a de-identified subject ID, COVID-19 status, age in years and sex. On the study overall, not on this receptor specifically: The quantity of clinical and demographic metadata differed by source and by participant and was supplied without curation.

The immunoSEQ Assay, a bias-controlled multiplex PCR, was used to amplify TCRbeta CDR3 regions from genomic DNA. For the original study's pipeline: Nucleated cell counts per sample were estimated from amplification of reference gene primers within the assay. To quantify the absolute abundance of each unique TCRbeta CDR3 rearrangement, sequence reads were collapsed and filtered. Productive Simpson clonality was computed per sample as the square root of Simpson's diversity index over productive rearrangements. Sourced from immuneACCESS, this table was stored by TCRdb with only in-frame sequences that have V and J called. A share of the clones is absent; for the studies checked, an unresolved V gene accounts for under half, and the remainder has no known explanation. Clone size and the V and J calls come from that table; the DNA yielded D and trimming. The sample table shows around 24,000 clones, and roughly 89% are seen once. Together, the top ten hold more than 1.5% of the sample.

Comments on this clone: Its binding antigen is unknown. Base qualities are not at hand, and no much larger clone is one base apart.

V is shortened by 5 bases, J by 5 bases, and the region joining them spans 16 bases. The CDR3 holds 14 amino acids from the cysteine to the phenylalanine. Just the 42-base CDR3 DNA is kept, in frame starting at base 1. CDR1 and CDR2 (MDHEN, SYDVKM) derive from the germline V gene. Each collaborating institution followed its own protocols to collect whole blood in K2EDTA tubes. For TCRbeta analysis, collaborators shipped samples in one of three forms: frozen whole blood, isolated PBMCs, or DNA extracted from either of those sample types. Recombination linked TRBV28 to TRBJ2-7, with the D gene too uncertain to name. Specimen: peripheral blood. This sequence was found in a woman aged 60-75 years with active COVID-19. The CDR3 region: CASSPPTPRNEQYF. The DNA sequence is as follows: TGTGCCAGCAGTCCACCGACACCTCGGAACGAGCAGTACTTC.